The rows below give T cell receptor beta chains drawn from one sample of a study of cytomegalovirus exposure and HLA in healthy donors. Method: immunoSEQ multiplex PCR; TCRdb's copy keeps in-frame clones and lacks some. The profile shows more than 110,000 clones, 82% of them singletons. The sequenced sample was PBMCs. The source is a man under 40 in good health and CMV-seropositive. Both conserved end residues are part of each CDR3. D genes are given only for firm matches. Some rows have no size entry. The others give once, few or many, or a class for an expanded clone.

TRBD1	TRBJ2-3	TRBV27	NA	13	CAVQPGQADTQYF	TGTGCCGTGCAACCAGGACAGGCAGATACGCAGTATTTT
TRBD2	TRBJ2-5	TRBV4-2	once	19	CASSPGVGVAGGPDETQYF	TGTGCCAGCAGCCCCGGGGTCGGTGTAGCGGGAGGGCCAGACGAGACCCAGTACTTC
NA	TRBJ2-7	TRBV4-2	NA	13	CASSQEGGSEQYF	TGTGCCAGCAGCCAAGAAGGAGGGAGCGAGCAGTACTTC
NA	TRBJ2-7	TRBV6-1	NA	15	CASSEAGHPLRGQYF	TGTGCCAGCAGTGAAGCGGGACACCCTTTGAGGGGGCAGTACTTC
TRBD1	TRBJ2-2	TRBV7-6	NA	16	CASSPQGTGNTGELFF	TGTGCCAGCAGCCCCCAGGGGACAGGCAACACCGGGGAGCTGTTTTTT
TRBD1	TRBJ2-2	TRBV19	NA	19	CASSIALGTGSLNTGELFF	TGTGCCAGTAGTATAGCCCTTGGGACAGGGAGCTTGAACACCGGGGAGCTGTTTTTT
TRBD2	TRBJ2-1	TRBV4-2	NA	16	CASSKAGTSGSDEQFF	TGTGCCAGCAGCAAGGCCGGGACTAGCGGGTCGGATGAGCAGTTCTTC
NA	TRBJ1-1	TRBV18	NA	13	CASSPDRSNEAFF	TGTGCCAGCTCACCCGACAGATCCAATGAAGCTTTCTTT
NA	TRBJ2-1	TRBV6-1	NA	16	CASSEWVGDSYNEQFF	TGTGCCAGCAGTGAGTGGGTGGGAGACTCCTACAATGAGCAGTTCTTC
TRBD1	TRBJ2-2	TRBV9	NA	16	CASSVRQGANTGELFF	TGTGCCAGCAGCGTAAGACAGGGGGCAAACACCGGGGAGCTGTTTTTT
NA	TRBJ2-2	TRBV21-1	NA	13	CASSGREAGELFF	TGTGCCAGCAGCGGCCGAGAGGCCGGGGAGCTGTTTTTT
NA	TRBJ2-1	TRBV7-7	NA	17	CASISQAGDLNYNEQFF	TGTGCCAGCATCTCCCAAGCAGGGGACCTAAACTACAATGAGCAGTTCTTC
NA	TRBJ2-5	TRBV7-3	NA	13	CASSSGQQETQYF	TGTGCCAGCAGCTCCGGACAGCAAGAGACCCAGTACTTC